The present entry profiles one TCR beta chain with its context. The table came from immunoSEQ multiplex PCR; TCRdb's copy has only in-frame clones and leaves some out. The top ten hold approximately 2.1% of the sample, which has approximately 160,000 clones, 80% to 90% seen once. This sample stems from a study of cytomegalovirus exposure and HLA in healthy donors. CDR3 size: 15 residues. V trimming: 3 bases; J trimming: 4 bases; junction bases outside the gene matches: 4. Per the germline V gene, CDR1 is MNHNS and CDR2 is SASEGT. The receptor's source is a woman younger than 30 in good health and CMV-seronegative. The sequenced sample consisted of PBMCs. J is TRBJ1-2 and V is TRBV6-1; 11 bases are shared with TRBD1. The CDR3 sequence: CASSDWTGGVYGYTF. Here the CDR3 DNA reads TGTGCCAGCAGTGATTGGACAGGGGGCGTCTATGGCTACACCTTC.